Following are 18 T cell receptor beta chains from one sample sequenced in a study of spatial heterogeneity in lung cancer. TCRdb called the 5' RACE reads again in MiXCR, with one record for every CDR3 protein. This sample has more than 75,000 distinct CDR3 sequences, with less than 20% found just once. Regarding time point: blood at routine non-recurrence follow-up after resection. Here the sequenced sample was PBMCs, taken at follow-up. These receptors were obtained from a male donor with early-stage non-small cell lung cancer.

The chain combines TRBV18 with TRBJ2-7; perhaps TRBD1 as D (6 bases). V lost 6 bases and J 3 bases, leaving 18 bases between the germline ends. The CDR3 covers 15 residues. Per the germline V gene, CDR1 is KGHSH and CDR2 is LQKENI. As DNA, the CDR3 is TGTGCCAGCTCCCGTAGCCGGGACACTAACTACGAGCAGTACTTC. Translating it yields CASSRSRDTNYEQYF.

This clonotype was seen only a few times. J is TRBJ2-1 and V is TRBV19; 10 bases agree with TRBD2. CDR3 length equals 15 residues. Per germline, CDR1 LNHDA and CDR2 SQIVND (reference sequence). V lost 3 bases and J lost 4; bases outside the gene matches: 3. For the CDR3, the DNA is TGTGCCAGTAGTATGTCTAGCGGGGGTTACAATGAGCAGTTCTTC. The encoded protein is CASSMSSGGYNEQFF.

J is TRBJ2-2 and V is TRBV9; the D is unclear. Trimming removed 0 bases from V and 5 bases from J, with 11 bases in between. CDR3 length: 15 amino acids. Germline-derived CDR1 and CDR2 are SGDLS and YYNGEE. The CDR3 protein is CASSVGLLETGELFF. CDR3 coding DNA: TGTGCCAGCAGCGTAGGACTCTTAGAAACCGGGGAGCTGTTTTTT.

Turning to this clonotype: The junction and the germline gene differ at one end; a read error may be behind it. This chain links TRBV18 with TRBJ2-1; a weak D match, TRBD1 (5 bases). This CDR3 contains 21 residues. Germline values: CDR1 KGHSH, CDR2 LQKENI. The CDR3 DNA sequence: TGTGTCAGCTCTTTTGAAATGGCCCTCATCGGTACAGGTAGCTCCTACAATGAGCAGTTCTTC. This sequence encodes CVSSFEMALIGTGSSYNEQFF.

Only a few counts were recorded for this clonotype. V is TRBV11-3 and J is TRBJ2-1; 8 bases fit TRBD1. CDR3 size: 15 residues. Germline CDR1 and CDR2: SGHNT and YENEEA. The junction had 7 bases not matched to a gene; V was cut back by 5 bases and J by 4 bases. CDR3 residues: CASSPGQAGYNEQFF. In DNA form, the CDR3 reads TGTGCCAGCAGCCCGGGACAGGCGGGGTACAATGAGCAGTTCTTC.

The table lists this clonotype with a few counts. The chain links TRBV19 to TRBJ2-1, with D tentatively TRBD1 or TRBD2 (6 bases each). The CDR3 totals 15 residues. Trimming left V 4 bases short and J 2 bases short, with 12 bases between. CDR1 is LNHDA and CDR2 is SQIVND in the germline V gene (reference sequence). The CDR3 spells CASSTLGGTYNEQFF. Written as DNA, the CDR3 is TGTGCCAGTAGTACCCTGGGGGGCACCTACAATGAGCAGTTCTTC.

The chain couples TRBV6-1 to TRBJ2-7; D is uncertain. Germline loops: CDR1 MNHNS, CDR2 SASEGT. The CDR3 totals 15 residues. Deletions cut 1 base from V and 12 bases from J, with 22 bases between. CDR3 loop: CASSEGYGRPGKGYV. CDR3 sequence (DNA): TGTGCCAGCAGTGAAGGGTACGGCAGGCCCGGAAAGGGGTACGTC.

This clonotype was found once. The J gene is TRBJ1-6, the V gene TRBV25-1; 8 nucleotides line up with TRBD1. V dropped 4 bases and J dropped 7; count of bases not matched to a gene: 9. The germline V gene has CDR1 MGHDK and CDR2 SYGVNS. The length of the CDR3 is 16 residues. For the CDR3, the DNA is TGTGCCAGCAGTGCTATACAGGGGGTTGCGAATTCACCCCTCCACTTT. Residues: CASSAIQGVANSPLHF.

This chain links TRBV12-3 or TRBV12-4 with TRBJ2-3, with TRBD2 matching 8 bases. The V gene end was trimmed by 4 bases and the J gene end by 1 base; junction bases not matched to a gene: 4. This CDR3 is built from 15 residues. The CDR3 region has the DNA TGTGCCAGCAGTTCCGAGACTAGCGGCACAGATACGCAGTATTTT. This translates into CASSSETSGTDTQYF.

This clonotype was seen a handful of times. The V gene is TRBV13, the J gene TRBJ1-5; D may be TRBD1 (5 bases). Trimming removed 5 bases from V and 6 bases from J, with 14 bases in between. Germline CDR1 and CDR2: PRHDT and FYEKMQ (reference sequence). This CDR3 spans 14 amino acids. CDR3 residues: CASSRGATSQPQHF. CDR3 DNA sequence: TGTGCCAGCAGCCGAGGGGCCACGAGTCAGCCCCAGCATTTT.

This clonotype was detected only a few times. This sequence joins TRBV20-1 and TRBJ2-3, with 8 bases that match TRBD2. The CDR3 loop spans 14 amino acids. Trimming removed 3 bases from V and 2 bases from J; junction bases left unmatched: 4. The V gene's germline CDR1 is DFQATT and CDR2 SNEGSKA (reference sequence). The CDR3 loop reads CSASGAGATDTQYF. As DNA, the CDR3 is TGCAGTGCTAGCGGAGCGGGGGCCACAGATACGCAGTATTTT.

This clonotype was observed a handful of times. This chain joins TRBV4-3 and TRBJ1-4; no clear D. Trimming shortened V by 4 bases and J by 8 bases, and 11 bases separated the two germline ends. The CDR3 length is 13 residues. Germline V lookup: CDR1 LGHNA, CDR2 YSLEER. In DNA, the CDR3 is TGCGCCAGCAGCCCAGGACGACGAGAAAAACTGTTTTTT. Translating gives CASSPGRREKLFF.

V gene TRBV7-2 combines with J gene TRBJ1-2; D is ambiguous. Between the trimmed V and J ends, which lost 1 base and 5 bases, there was a span of 8 bases. The germline V gene has CDR1 SGHTA and CDR2 FQGNSA. The CDR3 has 13 residues. The CDR3 nucleotides are TGTGCCAGCAGCTTAGAGGGCACGTATGGCTACACCTTC. This codes for CASSLEGTYGYTF.

The chain links TRBV5-1 to TRBJ1-6; TRBD1 matches 11 bases. CDR1 is SGHRS, CDR2 YFSETQ, per germline. V was pared by 4 bases and J by 9 bases, with 12 bases of the junction left unmatched. The CDR3 has 17 residues. CDR3 in DNA: TGCGCCAGCAGCCTTACCGGACAGGGGGCGACCGGTTCACCCCTCCACTTT. It is translated as CASSLTGQGATGSPLHF.

In its sample, this clonotype was seen a few times. The gene calls are TRBV4-1 and TRBJ2-1, with D perhaps being TRBD1 or TRBD2 (7 bases each). This CDR3 has 15 amino acids. Looked up from germline, CDR1 is MGHRA and CDR2 is YSYEKL. Trimming stripped 4 bases from V and 2 bases from J, with 12 bases between. Here the CDR3 reads CASSRGGQTYNEQFF. CDR3 sequence (DNA): TGCGCCAGCAGCCGCGGGGGACAGACCTACAATGAGCAGTTCTTC.

The chain is built from TRBV3-1 and TRBJ1-3; D call uncertain. The CDR3 loop spans 11 amino acids. Germline CDR1 reads LGHDT; CDR2 reads YNNKEL (reference sequence). The V end was cut by 1 base, the J end by 10 bases, with 5 bases between. CDR3 sequence: CASSQGRTIYF. The CDR3 coding sequence is TGTGCCAGCAGCCAAGGCAGGACCATATATTTT.

The sample holds many counts of this clonotype. V and J are TRBV5-1 and TRBJ2-7, with 9 bases aligning to TRBD1. The CDR3 runs to 14 residues. The germline gives CDR1 SGHRS, CDR2 YFSETQ. The J segment lost 4 bases and the V segment lost 0 bases, leaving 2 bases of the junction unmatched. CDR3 region: CASSLGQGGYEQYF. The DNA for the CDR3 is TGCGCCAGCAGCTTGGGACAGGGGGGATACGAGCAGTACTTC.

This clonotype was detected many times. V usage is TRBV19 and J usage is TRBJ1-5; no definite D call. This CDR3 region has 15 residues. The ends were cut back, 7 bases at V and 0 bases at J, with 13 bases in the middle. Germline V CDR1 and CDR2: LNHDA, SQIVND (reference sequence). The CDR3 here is CASNLVKGSNQPQHF. The CDR3 nucleotides are TGTGCCAGTAACTTGGTGAAGGGTAGCAATCAGCCCCAGCATTTT.